One and the same sample provided the 30 T cell receptor beta chains below, sequenced in a study of blood T cell repertoires in COVID-19 (TCRdb year 2020). Receptor amplification or capture employed the immunoSEQ multiplex PCR assay. TCRdb provides this immuneACCESS table in a form limited to in-frame rearrangements. Some clones are lacking; in checked studies, under half of them reflect an unresolved V gene, and why the rest are absent is not known. In this sample the table shows approximately 17,000 clones, approximately 90% of which occur a single time. The top ten clonotypes cover 5% of the sample. Sequencing was performed on PBMCs or T cells enriched from blood (not recorded which). The receptors stem from a woman in her 30s who had recovered from COVID-19.

The genes are TRBV7-3 and TRBJ2-1, with 7 bases fitting TRBD1. Looked up from germline, CDR1 is SGHTA and CDR2 is FQGTGA. The CDR3 is 15 amino acids. V shed 6 bases and J 9 bases; nucleotides not matched to a gene: 14. The CDR3 reads CASRSNPVGGSEQFF. The DNA for the CDR3 is TGTGCCAGCAGGAGCAACCCCGTAGGGGGCAGTGAGCAGTTCTTC.

The chain couples TRBV7-2 to TRBJ2-7, with a tentative D call TRBD1 (5 bases). V shed 3 bases and J shed 2 bases, with 11 bases lying between them. Germline assignment: CDR1 SGHTA and CDR2 FQGNSA. The CDR3 runs to 14 residues. CDR3 region: CASSFARGPYEQYF. The CDR3 nucleotides read TGTGCCAGCAGCTTTGCTAGGGGCCCCTACGAGCAGTACTTC.

The V gene is TRBV4-1, the J gene TRBJ1-3; TRBD1 is a possible D gene (5 bases). V lost 4 bases and J lost 0, with 16 bases in between. The length of the CDR3 is 17 residues. Germline-derived CDR1 and CDR2 are MGHRA and YSYEKL. The DNA of the CDR3 is TGCGCCAGCAGCCGGACCGGGACGGGGGACTCTGGAAACACCATATATTTT. This translates into CASSRTGTGDSGNTIYF.

The chain recombines TRBV7-2 with TRBJ2-7; 9 positions match TRBD2. V lost 3 bases, J lost 5 bases, and 2 bases stayed unmatched. In germline, CDR1 is SGHTA, CDR2 FQGNSA. This CDR3 is built from 13 residues. CDR3 amino acids: CASSFGGGDEQYF. The CDR3 nucleotides read TGTGCCAGCAGCTTCGGCGGGGGGGACGAGCAGTACTTC.

The chain recombines TRBV7-2 with TRBJ2-5; 8 bases are shared with TRBD2. The trim removed 4 bases at V and 5 bases at J, leaving 9 bases unmatched. This CDR3 region has 15 residues. Germline CDR1 is SGHTA and CDR2 is FQGNSA. CDR3 amino acids: CASSSTSGGGETQYF. The CDR3 coding sequence is TGTGCCAGCAGCTCAACTAGCGGAGGTGGGGAGACCCAGTACTTC.

This clone occurred once. The V gene is TRBV12-3 or TRBV12-4, the J gene TRBJ2-5, with D perhaps matching TRBD1 (5 bases). The CDR3 covers 13 residues. Trimming left V 2 bases short and J 5 bases short, with 9 bases between. The CDR3 protein is CASSLLGRETQYF. CDR3 sequence (DNA): TGTGCCAGCAGTTTATTGGGGCGGGAGACCCAGTACTTC.

The chain joins TRBV21-1 to TRBJ2-1; no DNA check was done on the table's D call, TRBD1. TRBV21-1 is given as a pseudogene. The CDR3 is 15 amino acids. This CDR3 reads CASSLQGCSYNEQFF. The CDR3 DNA follows: TGTGCCAGCAGCTTACAGGGGTGCTCCTACAATGAGCAGTTCTTC.

The chain recombines TRBV4-2 with TRBJ1-6; a possible D gene is TRBD1 (6 bases). The V end lost 1 base, the J end lost 12 bases, and 13 bases lay between the germline ends. Germline V CDR1 and CDR2: LGHNA, YNFKEQ. There are 14 residues in the CDR3. The CDR3 DNA reads TGTGCCAGCAGCCAAGCAGGGGCCCAAGGACCCCTCCACTTT. This translates into CASSQAGAQGPLHF.

V and J are TRBV18 and TRBJ2-1; 9 bases line up with TRBD2. The CDR3 totals 17 residues. Per germline, CDR1 KGHSH and CDR2 LQKENI. Trimming cost V 3 bases and J 3 bases; bases outside gene matches: 9. The CDR3 region is CASSPPRGGAVYNEQFF. The CDR3, as DNA: TGTGCCAGCTCACCTCCGCGCGGGGGGGCGGTCTACAATGAGCAGTTCTTC.

This clone has just a few counts. V gene TRBV30 combines with J gene TRBJ1-2, with TRBD1 matching 7 bases. This CDR3 is built from 19 residues. With V trimmed by 3 bases and J by 2 bases, 21 bases remained unmatched. Per germline, CDR1 GTSNPN and CDR2 SVGIG (reference sequence). In nucleotides, the CDR3 is TGTGCCTGGAGCCCCTGGATTGGACAGGCTGGTGGGCTCAACTATGGCTACACCTTC. Encoded protein: CAWSPWIGQAGGLNYGYTF.

The gene calls are TRBV7-3 and TRBJ2-1; 9 bases agree with TRBD2. The germline V gene encodes CDR1 SGHTA and CDR2 FQGTGA. J was trimmed by 2 bases and V by 5 bases; bases with no gene match: 7. CDR3 length equals 16 residues. This CDR3 reads CASSQVSGGTYNEQFF. The CDR3 DNA reads TGTGCCAGCAGCCAGGTTAGCGGGGGCACCTACAATGAGCAGTTCTTC. The full variable domain, in which reference TRBV7-3 and TRBJ2-1 provide the parts outside the CDR3, is GAGVSQTPSNKVTEKGKYVELRCDPISGHTALYWYRQSLGQGPEFLIYFQGTGAADDSGLPNDRFFAVRPEGSVSTLKIQRTERGDSAVYLCASSQVSGGTYNEQFFGPGTRLTVL.

The J gene is TRBJ1-1, the V gene TRBV7-2; no clear D gene. This CDR3 is 15 amino acids long. Trimming cost V 3 bases and J 1 base, with 12 bases left between them. Germline CDR1 reads SGHTA; CDR2 reads FQGNSA. The CDR3 here is CASSFRPPRNTEAFF. For the CDR3, the DNA is TGTGCCAGCAGCTTCCGGCCGCCTAGGAACACTGAAGCTTTCTTT.

The V and J genes are TRBV7-9 and TRBJ2-1, with 10 bases identical to TRBD1. The germline CDR1 and CDR2 sequences are SEHNR and FQNEAQ (reference sequence). The CDR3 extends over 15 amino acids. V shed 3 bases and J 5 bases; nucleotides not matched to a gene: 4. CDR3 loop: CASSFGQGEDNEQFF. CDR3 coding DNA: TGTGCCAGCAGCTTCGGACAGGGGGAGGACAATGAGCAGTTCTTC.

The V call is TRBV7-2, the J call TRBJ2-3; perhaps TRBD2 as D (7 bases). Germline assignment: CDR1 SGHTA and CDR2 FQGNSA. The V gene lost 0 bases and the J gene lost 4 bases, with 11 bases spanning the gap. The CDR3 is 15 residues long. CDR3 in DNA: TGTGCCAGCAGCTTAGCGGGGGGGCGGTCAGATACGCAGTATTTT. Translation: CASSLAGGRSDTQYF.

The genes are TRBV9 and TRBJ1-4; 7 bases agree with TRBD1. In germline, CDR1 is SGDLS, CDR2 YYNGEE. The CDR3 consists of 15 residues. J was trimmed by 0 bases and V by 4 bases; bases with no gene match: 3. For the CDR3, the DNA is TGTGCCAGCAGCCCTGGGACAGCAACTAATGAAAAACTGTTTTTT. It is translated as CASSPGTATNEKLFF.

The V call is TRBV5-4, the J call TRBJ2-2; 12 bases fit TRBD1. CDR1 and CDR2 from the germline V gene are SGHNT and YYREEE (reference sequence). The ends lost 4 bases at V and 5 bases at J; junction bases unmatched: 6. The CDR3 contains 16 residues. In DNA, the CDR3 is TGTGCCAGCAGCCCTCCGGGACAGGGGGCAACCGGGGAGCTGTTTTTT. It codes for CASSPPGQGATGELFF.

The rearrangement uses TRBV27 and TRBJ2-3, with 12 bases identical to TRBD2. Trimming at V came to 8 bases and at J to 2 bases, leaving 5 bases not matched to a gene. This CDR3 has 15 residues. CDR1 MNHEY and CDR2 SMNVEV come from the germline V gene (reference sequence). This CDR3 is CASWTSGVLTDTQYF. The CDR3 nucleotides read TGTGCCAGCTGGACTAGCGGGGTTCTCACAGATACGCAGTATTTT.

The chain combines TRBV10-3 with TRBJ2-5, with D possibly being TRBD1 (5 bases). Trimming left V 4 bases short and J 4 bases short, with 13 bases between. Germline V gives CDR1 ENHRY, CDR2 SYGVKD. The CDR3 sequence is 14 residues long. This CDR3 reads CAISGGGGAETQYF. In DNA form, the CDR3 reads TGTGCCATCAGTGGGGGCGGCGGTGCAGAGACCCAGTACTTC.

The rearrangement links TRBV28 to TRBJ1-2, with 7 bases aligning to TRBD1. The CDR3 is made up of 14 amino acids. Per germline, CDR1 MDHEN and CDR2 SYDVKM. Trimming removed 1 base from V and 3 bases from J; junction bases left unmatched: 2. CDR3 sequence reads: CASSLFDRDYGYTF. For the CDR3, the DNA is TGTGCCAGCAGTTTATTCGACAGGGACTATGGCTACACCTTC.

The genes are TRBV14 and TRBJ1-1; TRBD1 matches 8 bases. Germline V lookup: CDR1 SGHDN, CDR2 FVKESK. The CDR3 has 14 residues. Trimming at V came to 9 bases and at J to 1 base, leaving 7 bases not matched to a gene. CDR3 in DNA: TGTGCCAGTAGTAACCAGGGGGCGAACACTGAAGCTTTCTTT. Translating it yields CASSNQGANTEAFF.

The chain couples TRBV4-3 to TRBJ1-4, with TRBD1 identical over 7 bases. CDR1 and CDR2 from the germline V gene are LGHNA and YSLEER. The CDR3 has 15 residues. V was clipped by 5 bases and J by 6 bases; unmatched bases: 9. CDR3 residues: CASSKTGDPYEKLFF. In nucleotides, the CDR3 is TGCGCCAGCAGCAAAACAGGGGATCCTTATGAAAAACTGTTTTTT.

The V gene is TRBV27, the J gene TRBJ2-1; 12 positions match TRBD1. From germline, CDR1 is MNHEY and CDR2 SMNVEV (reference sequence). The CDR3 has 16 residues. Trimming cost V 2 bases and J 7 bases; bases outside gene matches: 6. The CDR3: CASSLRGQGALNEQFF. CDR3 sequence (DNA): TGTGCCAGCAGTTTAAGGGGACAGGGGGCTCTAAATGAGCAGTTCTTC.

The genes are TRBV9 and TRBJ2-7, with 8 bases matching TRBD1. V dropped 0 bases and J dropped 2; count of bases not matched to a gene: 4. Germline CDR1 reads SGDLS; CDR2 reads YYNGEE. This CDR3 comprises 15 residues. As DNA, the CDR3 is TGTGCCAGCAGCGTAGGTGAGACAGGGGCCTACGAGCAGTACTTC. Amino acids: CASSVGETGAYEQYF.

The J gene is TRBJ1-1, the V gene TRBV3-1 (or the pseudogene TRBV3-2), with 9 bases identical to TRBD1. This CDR3 spans 15 amino acids. The germline V gene has CDR1 LGHDT and CDR2 YNNKEL (reference sequence). J was trimmed by 1 base and V by 5 bases; bases with no gene match: 5. CDR3 loop: CASSDSGQGNTEAFF. CDR3 DNA: TGTGCCAGCAGCGATTCGGGACAGGGGAACACTGAAGCTTTCTTT.

The rearrangement joins TRBV19 to TRBJ2-3, with 8 bases lining up with TRBD1. V shed 7 bases, J shed 4 bases, and the junction held 7 bases outside the gene matches. Germline V CDR1 and CDR2: LNHDA, SQIVND (reference sequence). The CDR3 length is 14 residues. The chain's CDR3 is CASMGQASADTQYF. CDR3 coding DNA: TGTGCCAGTATGGGACAGGCTAGCGCAGATACGCAGTATTTT. Full variable domain (remainder filled in from reference TRBV19 and TRBJ2-3): DGGITQSPKYLFRKEGQNVTLSCEQNLNHDAMYWYRQDPGQGLRLIYYSQIVNDFQKGDIAEGYSVSREKKESFPLTVTSAQKNPTAFYLCASMGQASADTQYFGPGTRLTVL.

The chain has TRBV7-2 and TRBJ2-4, with D tentatively TRBD1 (7 bases). Trimming stripped 5 bases from V and 6 bases from J, with 17 bases between. The CDR3 runs to 15 residues. Germline CDR1 is SGHTA and CDR2 is FQGNSA. The CDR3 DNA reads TGTGCCAGCAGCCCGAATGCCCAGGGGGGAAACATTCAGTACTTC. Its translation: CASSPNAQGGNIQYF.

CDR3 coding DNA: TGTGCCAGCAGTCAGGGAAGGGGTCCAGATACGCAGTATTTT. Residues: CASSQGRGPDTQYF. The gene calls are TRBV6-5 and TRBJ2-3; D is possibly TRBD1 (5 bases). V shed 5 bases and J shed 4 bases, with 13 bases lying between them. CDR1 is MNHEY and CDR2 is SVGAGI in the germline V gene. This CDR3 has 14 amino acids.

V usage is TRBV9 and J usage is TRBJ2-7, with D tentatively TRBD1 (6 bases). Per germline, CDR1 SGDLS and CDR2 YYNGEE. The CDR3 sequence is 14 residues long. V dropped 0 bases and J dropped 3 bases, with 10 bases sitting between them. The CDR3 protein is CASSVEGQNYEQYF. The CDR3 coding sequence is TGTGCCAGCAGCGTAGAAGGACAGAACTACGAGCAGTACTTC.

This clone was observed once. The genes are TRBV7-9 and TRBJ1-4; no clear D. The CDR3 has 16 amino acids. Germline lookup yields CDR1 SEHNR and CDR2 FQNEAQ (reference sequence). V was cut by 1 base and J by 3 bases, with 12 bases left in between. The CDR3 region is CASSLVVGVANEKLFF. The CDR3 DNA reads as TGTGCCAGCAGCTTAGTTGTCGGTGTTGCTAATGAAAAACTGTTTTTT.

V and J are TRBV7-2 and TRBJ2-7; 12 positions match TRBD2. V lost 5 bases to trimming and J lost 3 bases; unmatched junction nucleotides: 8. The germline CDR1 and CDR2 sequences are SGHTA and FQGNSA. The CDR3 is 16 amino acids. DNA for the CDR3: TGTGCCAGCAGCGCGGCGCGGGGACTAGCGGGCTACGAGCAGTACTTC. Amino acid sequence: CASSAARGLAGYEQYF.